This TCR beta chain was sequenced for a study of blood T cell repertoires in COVID-19. Sequencing used immunoSEQ multiplex PCR; TCRdb keeps in-frame clones, though not all of them. The sample has 250,000 to 350,000 clones; about 85% are singletons. The junction had 5 bases not matched to a gene; V was cut back by 3 bases and J by 5 bases. CDR1 and CDR2 from the germline V gene are LGHNA and YSLEER. The CDR3 extends over 15 amino acids. The sequenced sample consisted of peripheral blood. The chain carries TRBV4-3 and TRBJ2-2; 8 bases map to TRBD2. This sequence originates from a human donor with COVID-19, enrolled during active disease. The donor label of this sample is uncertain. CDR3 sequence reads: CASSQIAGRTGELFF. The CDR3 coding sequence is TGCGCCAGCAGCCAGATAGCGGGACGTACCGGGGAGCTGTTTTTT.